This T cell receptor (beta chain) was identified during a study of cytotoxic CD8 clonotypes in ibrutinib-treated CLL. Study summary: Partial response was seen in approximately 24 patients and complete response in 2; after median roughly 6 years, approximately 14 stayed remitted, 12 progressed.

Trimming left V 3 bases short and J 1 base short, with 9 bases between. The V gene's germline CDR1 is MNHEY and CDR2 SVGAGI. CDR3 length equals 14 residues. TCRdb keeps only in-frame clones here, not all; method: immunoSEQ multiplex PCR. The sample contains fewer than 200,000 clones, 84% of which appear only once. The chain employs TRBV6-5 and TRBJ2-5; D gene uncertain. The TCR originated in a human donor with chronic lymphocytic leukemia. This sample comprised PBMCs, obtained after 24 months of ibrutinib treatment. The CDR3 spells CASSYLLSQETQYF. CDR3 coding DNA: TGTGCCAGCAGTTATCTACTGAGCCAAGAGACCCAGTACTTC.